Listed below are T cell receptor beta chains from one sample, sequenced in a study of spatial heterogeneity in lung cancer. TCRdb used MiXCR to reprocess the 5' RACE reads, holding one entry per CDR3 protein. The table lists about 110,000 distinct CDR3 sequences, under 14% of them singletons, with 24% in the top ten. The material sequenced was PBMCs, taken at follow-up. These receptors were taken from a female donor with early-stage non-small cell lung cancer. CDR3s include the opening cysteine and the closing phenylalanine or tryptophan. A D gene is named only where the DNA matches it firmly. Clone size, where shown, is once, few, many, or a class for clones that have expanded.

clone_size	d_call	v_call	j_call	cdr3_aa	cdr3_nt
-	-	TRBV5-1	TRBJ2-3	CASSTDYSGDTQYF	TGCGCCAGCAGCACCGACTACTCCGGGGATACGCAGTATTTT
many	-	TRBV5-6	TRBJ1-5	CASSSGDQPQHF	TGTGCCAGCAGCTCCGGGGATCAGCCCCAGCATTTT
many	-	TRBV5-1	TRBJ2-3	CASSLGRGLTDTQYF	TGCGCCAGCAGCTTAGGCAGGGGACTCACAGATACGCAGTATTTT
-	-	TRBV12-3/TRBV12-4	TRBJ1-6	CASSFGDSPLHF	TGTGCCAGCAGTTTTGGTGATTCACCCCTCCACTTT
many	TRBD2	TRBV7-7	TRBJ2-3	CASSSGLAVNTDTQYF	TGTGCTAGCAGCTCCGGACTAGCGGTTAACACAGATACGCAGTATTTT
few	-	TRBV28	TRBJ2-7	CASGRDLPYEQYF	TGTGCCAGCGGCCGGGACCTACCCTACGAGCAGTACTTC
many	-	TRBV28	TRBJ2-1	CASSGVLGGNEQFF	TGTGCCAGTTCAGGAGTTCTAGGTGGGAATGAGCAGTTCTTC
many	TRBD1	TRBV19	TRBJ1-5	CASGDRLNQPQHF	TGTGCCTCCGGGGACAGATTAAATCAGCCCCAGCATTTT
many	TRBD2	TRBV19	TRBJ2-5	CASRRGLVPQETQYF	TGTGCCAGTAGACGGGGACTAGTACCACAAGAGACCCAGTACTTC
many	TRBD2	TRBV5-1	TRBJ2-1	CASSLLEREPYNEQFF	TGCGCCAGCAGCTTGTTGGAGCGGGAGCCTTACAATGAGCAGTTCTTC
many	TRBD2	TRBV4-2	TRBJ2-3	CASSQAPSGAGTDTQYF	TGTGCCAGCAGCCAGGCCCCTAGCGGAGCTGGCACAGATACGCAGTATTTT
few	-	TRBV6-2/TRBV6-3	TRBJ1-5	CASTGTRYSNQPQHF	TGTGCCAGCACCGGAACAAGATATAGCAATCAGCCCCAGCATTTT
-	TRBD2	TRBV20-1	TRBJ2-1	CSARASGRTSGGEQFF	TGCAGTGCTAGAGCTAGCGGGAGAACCTCTGGGGGTGAGCAGTTCTTC
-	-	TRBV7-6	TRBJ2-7	CASSSNPQGYSYEQYF	TGTGCCAGCAGCTCGAACCCCCAGGGGTACTCCTACGAGCAGTACTTC
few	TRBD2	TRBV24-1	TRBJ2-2	CATSDPGLAANTGELFF	TGTGCCACCAGTGACCCGGGACTAGCGGCGAACACCGGGGAGCTGTTTTTT
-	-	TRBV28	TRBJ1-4	CASSLVATNEKLFF	TGTGCCAGCAGTTTAGTGGCAACTAATGAAAAACTGTTTTTT
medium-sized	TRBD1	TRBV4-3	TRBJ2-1	CASSQDRTGGYNEQFF	TGCGCCAGCAGCCAAGATCGGACAGGGGGTTACAATGAGCAGTTCTTC
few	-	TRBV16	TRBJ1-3	CASSQSVKANTIYF	TGTGCCAGCAGCCAGTCGGTGAAAGCGAACACCATATATTTT
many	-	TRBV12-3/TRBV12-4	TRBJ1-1	CASSWNLRTEAFF	TGTGCCAGCAGTTGGAACCTTAGGACTGAAGCTTTCTTT
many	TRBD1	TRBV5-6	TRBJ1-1	CASSLNPGTGLEAFF	TGTGCCAGCAGCTTGAATCCCGGGACAGGACTTGAAGCTTTCTTT
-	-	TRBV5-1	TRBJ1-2	CASSLSGSSYGYTF	TGCGCCAGCAGCTTGTCGGGCAGCAGCTATGGCTACACCTTC
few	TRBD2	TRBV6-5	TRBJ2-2	CASRKREWDTGELFF	TGTGCCAGCAGAAAGCGGGAGTGGGACACCGGGGAGCTGTTTTTT
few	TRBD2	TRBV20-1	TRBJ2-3	CSATASGGSTDTQYF	TGCAGTGCTACGGCTAGCGGGGGAAGCACAGATACGCAGTATTTT
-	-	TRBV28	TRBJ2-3	CASSFFPARSQSTDTQYF	TGTGCCAGCAGTTTTTTCCCCGCGCGGTCCCAGAGCACAGATACGCAGTATTTT
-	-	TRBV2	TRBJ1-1	CASSEQLLMNTEAFF	TGTGCCAGCAGTGAACAGCTACTTATGAACACTGAAGCTTTCTTT
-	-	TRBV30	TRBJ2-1	CAWSRGDEQFF	TGTGCCTGGTCTAGGGGAGATGAGCAGTTCTTC
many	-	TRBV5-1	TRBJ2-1	CASRYFFGEQFF	TGCGCCAGCAGGTATTTTTTCGGTGAGCAGTTCTTC
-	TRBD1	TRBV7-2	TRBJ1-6	CASSLAIGQGLSPLHF	TGTGCCAGCAGCTTAGCGATCGGACAGGGATTATCACCCCTCCACTTT
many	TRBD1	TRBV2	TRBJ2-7	CASSRTGTYEQYF	TGTGCCAGCAGCCGGACAGGCACCTACGAGCAGTACTTC
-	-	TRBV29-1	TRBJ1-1	CSVEDRTGRDTEAFF	TGCAGCGTTGAAGACCGAACAGGACGGGACACTGAAGCTTTCTTT
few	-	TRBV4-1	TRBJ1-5	CASSQDGIYNQPQHF	TGCGCCAGCAGCCAAGATGGCATTTACAACCAGCCCCAGCATTTT
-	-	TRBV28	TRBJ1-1	CASRTDSEAFF	TGTGCCAGCAGAACCGACAGTGAAGCTTTCTTT
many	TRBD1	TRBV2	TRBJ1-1	CASLSQGARTEAFF	TGTGCCAGCTTGAGTCAGGGGGCGCGGACTGAAGCTTTCTTT
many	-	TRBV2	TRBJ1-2	CASRHRDYNYGYTF	TGTGCCAGCCGACACAGGGACTATAACTATGGCTACACCTTC
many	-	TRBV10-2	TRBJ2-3	CASSARGAIDTQYF	TGCGCCAGCAGTGCCAGGGGTGCTATTGATACGCAGTATTTT
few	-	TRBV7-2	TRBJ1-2	CASSLGGRASDGYTF	TGTGCCAGCAGCTTAGGGGGCAGGGCGTCCGACGGCTACACCTTC
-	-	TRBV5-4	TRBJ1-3	CASSLDQGPGNTIYF	TGTGCCAGCAGCTTAGACCAGGGGCCTGGAAACACCATATATTTT
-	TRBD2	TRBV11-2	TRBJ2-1	CASRRTSLNPYNEQFF	TGTGCCAGCCGACGGACTAGCCTAAATCCGTACAATGAGCAGTTCTTC
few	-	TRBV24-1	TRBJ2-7	CATSDFPTSYEQYF	TGTGCCACCAGTGATTTCCCAACTTCCTACGAGCAGTACTTC
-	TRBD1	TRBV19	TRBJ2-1	CASSLPGQTYNEQFF	TGTGCCAGTAGTCTCCCGGGACAGACCTACAATGAGCAGTTCTTC